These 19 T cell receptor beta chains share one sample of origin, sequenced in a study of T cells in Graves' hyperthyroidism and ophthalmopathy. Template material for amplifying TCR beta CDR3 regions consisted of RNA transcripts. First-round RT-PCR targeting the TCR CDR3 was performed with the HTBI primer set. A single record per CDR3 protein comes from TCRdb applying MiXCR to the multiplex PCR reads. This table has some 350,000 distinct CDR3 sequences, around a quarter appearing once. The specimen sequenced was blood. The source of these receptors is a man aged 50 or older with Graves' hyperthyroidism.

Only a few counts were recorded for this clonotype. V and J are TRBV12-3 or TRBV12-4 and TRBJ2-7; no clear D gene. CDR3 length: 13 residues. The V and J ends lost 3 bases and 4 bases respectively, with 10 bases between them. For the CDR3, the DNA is TGTGCCAGCAGTTTTTTACAACCTTACGAGCAGTACTTC. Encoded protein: CASSFLQPYEQYF.

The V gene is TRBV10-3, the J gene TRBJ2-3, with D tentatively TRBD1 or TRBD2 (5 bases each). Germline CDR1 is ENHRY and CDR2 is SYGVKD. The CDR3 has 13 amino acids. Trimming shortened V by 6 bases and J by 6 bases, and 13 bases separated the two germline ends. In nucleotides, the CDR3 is TGTGCCATCAGCCCGGGACCCGAGGATACGCAGTATTTT. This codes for CAISPGPEDTQYF.

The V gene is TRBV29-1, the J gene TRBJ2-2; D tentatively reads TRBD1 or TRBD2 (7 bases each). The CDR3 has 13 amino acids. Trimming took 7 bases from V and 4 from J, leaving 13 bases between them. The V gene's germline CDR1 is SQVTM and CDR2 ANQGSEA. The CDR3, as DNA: TGCAGCGGGACCAGGGGGGGCACCGGGGAGCTGTTTTTT. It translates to CSGTRGGTGELFF.

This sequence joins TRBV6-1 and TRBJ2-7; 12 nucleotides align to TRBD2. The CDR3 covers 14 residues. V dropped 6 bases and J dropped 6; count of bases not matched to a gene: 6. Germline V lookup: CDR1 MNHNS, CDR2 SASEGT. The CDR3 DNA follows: TGTGCCAGCAGCCCTAGCGGGAGGGCGAGCGAGCAGTACTTC. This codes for CASSPSGRASEQYF.

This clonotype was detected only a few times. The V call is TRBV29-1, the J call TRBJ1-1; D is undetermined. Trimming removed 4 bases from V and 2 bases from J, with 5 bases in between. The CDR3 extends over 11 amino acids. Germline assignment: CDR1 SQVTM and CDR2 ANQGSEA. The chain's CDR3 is CSVGDNTEAFF. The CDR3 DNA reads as TGCAGCGTTGGAGACAACACTGAAGCTTTCTTT.

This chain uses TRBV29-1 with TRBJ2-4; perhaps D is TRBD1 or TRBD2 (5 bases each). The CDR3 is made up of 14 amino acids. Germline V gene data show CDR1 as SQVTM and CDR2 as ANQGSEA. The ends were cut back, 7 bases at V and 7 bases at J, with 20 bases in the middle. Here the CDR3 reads CSAVWGDSLNIQYF. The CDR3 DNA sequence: TGCAGCGCAGTGTGGGGAGACAGTTTGAACATTCAGTACTTC. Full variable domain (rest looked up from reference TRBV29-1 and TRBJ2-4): SAVISQKPSRDICQRGTSLTIQCQVDSQVTMMFWYRQQPGQSLTLIATANQGSEATYESGFVIDKFPISRPNLTFSTLTVSNMSPEDSSIYLCSAVWGDSLNIQYFGAGTRLSVL.

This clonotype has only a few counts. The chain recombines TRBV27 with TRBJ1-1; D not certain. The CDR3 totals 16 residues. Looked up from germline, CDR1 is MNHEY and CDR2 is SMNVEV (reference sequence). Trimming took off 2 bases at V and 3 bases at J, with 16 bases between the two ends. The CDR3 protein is CASSLSRFSRDTEAFF. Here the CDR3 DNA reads TGTGCCAGCAGTTTAAGTAGGTTTAGTCGGGACACTGAAGCTTTCTTT.

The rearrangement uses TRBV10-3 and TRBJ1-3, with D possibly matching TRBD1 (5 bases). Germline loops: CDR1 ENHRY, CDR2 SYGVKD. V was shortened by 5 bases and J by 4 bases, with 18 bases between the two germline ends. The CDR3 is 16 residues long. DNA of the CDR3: TGTGCCATCAGTACCCCCGACTGGGGGGAAGGAAACACCATATATTTT. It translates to CAISTPDWGEGNTIYF.

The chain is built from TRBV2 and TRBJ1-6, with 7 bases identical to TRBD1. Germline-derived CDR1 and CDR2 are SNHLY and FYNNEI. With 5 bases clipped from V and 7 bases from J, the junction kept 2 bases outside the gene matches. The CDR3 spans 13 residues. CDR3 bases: TGTGCCAGCAGTAGGGGGCGGAATTCACCCCTCCACTTT. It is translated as CASSRGRNSPLHF.

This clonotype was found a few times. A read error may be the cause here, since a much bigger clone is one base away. CDR3 amino acids: CASSERLAGAYVQYF. CDR3 DNA sequence: TGTGCCAGCAGTGAAAGACTAGCGGGAGCCTACGTGCAGTACTTC. This sequence joins TRBV10-2 and TRBJ2-7; 12 nucleotides line up with TRBD2. The CDR3 consists of 15 residues. CDR1 and CDR2 from the germline V gene are WSHSY and SAAADI.

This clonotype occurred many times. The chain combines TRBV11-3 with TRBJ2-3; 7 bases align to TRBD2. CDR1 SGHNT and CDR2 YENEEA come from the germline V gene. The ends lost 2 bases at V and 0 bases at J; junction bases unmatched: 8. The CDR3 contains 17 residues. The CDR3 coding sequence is TGTGCCAGCAGCTTAAGGGCCGGGCGGGAGAGCACAGATACGCAGTATTTT. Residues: CASSLRAGRESTDTQYF.

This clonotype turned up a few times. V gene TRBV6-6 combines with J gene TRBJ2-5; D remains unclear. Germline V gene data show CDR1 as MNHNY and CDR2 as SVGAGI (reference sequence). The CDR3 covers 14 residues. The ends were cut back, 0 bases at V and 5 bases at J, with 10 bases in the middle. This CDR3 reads CASSYSAFVETQYF. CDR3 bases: TGTGCCAGCAGTTACTCTGCGTTCGTGGAGACCCAGTACTTC.

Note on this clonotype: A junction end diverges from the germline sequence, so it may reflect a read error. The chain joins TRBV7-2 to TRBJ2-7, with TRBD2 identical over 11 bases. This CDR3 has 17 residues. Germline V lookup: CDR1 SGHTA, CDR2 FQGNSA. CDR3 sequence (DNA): TGCGCCAGCAGGAGGACAGTGACTAGCGGGGAGCCCTACGAGCAGTACTTC. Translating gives CASRRTVTSGEPYEQYF.

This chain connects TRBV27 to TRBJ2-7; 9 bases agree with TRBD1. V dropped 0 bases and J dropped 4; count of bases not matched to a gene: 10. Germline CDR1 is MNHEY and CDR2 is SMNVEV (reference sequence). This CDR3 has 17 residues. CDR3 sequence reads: CASSLSSAGQGRYEQYF. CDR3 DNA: TGTGCCAGCAGTTTATCGTCTGCCGGACAGGGGAGGTACGAGCAGTACTTC.

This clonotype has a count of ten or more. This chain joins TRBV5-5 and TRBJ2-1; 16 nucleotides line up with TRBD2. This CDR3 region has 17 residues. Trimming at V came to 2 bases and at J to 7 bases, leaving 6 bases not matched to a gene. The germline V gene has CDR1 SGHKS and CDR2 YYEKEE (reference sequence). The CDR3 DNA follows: TGTGCCAGCAGCTTAGGGACTAGCGGGAGGGCCTGGAATGAGCAGTTCTTC. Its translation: CASSLGTSGRAWNEQFF.

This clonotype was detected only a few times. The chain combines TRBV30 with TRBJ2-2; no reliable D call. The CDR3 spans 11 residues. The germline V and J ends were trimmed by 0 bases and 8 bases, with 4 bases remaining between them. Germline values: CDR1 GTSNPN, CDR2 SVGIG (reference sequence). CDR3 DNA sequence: TGTGCCTGGAGTGTATTGGGGGAGCTGTTTTTT. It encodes CAWSVLGELFF.

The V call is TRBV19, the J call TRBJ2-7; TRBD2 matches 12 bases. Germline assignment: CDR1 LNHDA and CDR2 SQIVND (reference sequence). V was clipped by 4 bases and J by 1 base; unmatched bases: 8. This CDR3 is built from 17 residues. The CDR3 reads CASSSTGTSGPSYEQYF. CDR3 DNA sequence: TGTGCCAGTAGTAGCACAGGGACTAGCGGGCCGTCCTACGAGCAGTACTTC.

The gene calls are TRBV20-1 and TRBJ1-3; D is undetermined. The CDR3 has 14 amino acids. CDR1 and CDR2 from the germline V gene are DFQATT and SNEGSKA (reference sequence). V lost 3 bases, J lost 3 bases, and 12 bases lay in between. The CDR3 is CSASSRPIGNTIYF. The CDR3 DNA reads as TGCAGTGCTAGTAGCAGGCCCATTGGAAACACCATATATTTT.

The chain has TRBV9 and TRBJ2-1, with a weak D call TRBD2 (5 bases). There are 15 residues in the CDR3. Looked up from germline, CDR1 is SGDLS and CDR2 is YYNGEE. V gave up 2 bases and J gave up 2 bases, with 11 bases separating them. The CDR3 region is CASSVSGNAYNEQFF. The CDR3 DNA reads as TGTGCCAGCAGCGTTTCCGGGAACGCCTACAATGAGCAGTTCTTC.